This TCR beta chain derives from a study of T cells in Graves' hyperthyroidism and ophthalmopathy. Whole-study findings and limits: Ophthalmopathy could be told apart from stable hyperthyroidism with a 13 V-J model.

Germline lookup yields CDR1 MNHEY and CDR2 SMNVEV (reference sequence). The CDR3 runs to 15 residues. Trimming stripped 5 bases from V and 0 bases from J, with 12 bases between. This clonotype showed up many times. The antigen is not known. Researchers took RNA transcripts and amplified the TCR beta CDR3 regions from them. TCR CDR3 regions were first amplified by RT-PCR with HTBI primers. One entry per CDR3 protein, called by TCRdb with MiXCR from the multiplex PCR reads. The sample contains fewer than 850,000 distinct CDR3 sequences, about 18% of which appear only once. Sequenced: blood. The chain employs TRBV27 and TRBJ2-3; the D call may be TRBD1 or TRBD2 (5 bases each). This sequence originates from a man aged 50-60 years with Graves' hyperthyroidism. The CDR3 is CASSPYRDSTDTQYF. In DNA form, the CDR3 reads TGTGCCAGCAGTCCCTACCGGGACAGCACAGATACGCAGTATTTT.